Included here is one T cell receptor (beta chain) sequence, with context. Which antigen it targets is not known. There are no base qualities to consult, and no much larger clone falls within one base. This entry belongs to a study of blood T cell repertoires in COVID-19 (dated by TCRdb to 2018 to 2020). The study in broad terms: Samples from collaborators originated in the United States, Italy and Spain and spanned both the acute and convalescent phases of COVID-19. The material from the prospective study consisted of cDNA or gDNA derived from T cells, B-cell-depleted T cells, or PBMCs. Subjects who had been exposed to COVID-19, were actively infected with it, or had recovered from it provided the deeply sampled blood TCRbeta repertoires that made up the dataset. The repertoires were released in a freely available public database intended as a resource for research on the immune response to SARS-CoV-2. The samples were drawn from two sources: the first 160 participants of the ongoing ImmuneRACE study, and over 950 subjects contributed by 6 global collaborators. The sample metadata nearly always contained a de-identified subject ID, COVID-19 status, age in years and sex. Where available, HLA class I and class II types were obtained from metadata supplied by the sample provider rather than from assay-based typing. What the work shows at the level of the full study, not this receptor alone: The quantity of clinical and demographic metadata differed by source and by participant and was supplied without curation.

TCRbeta CDR3 regions were amplified from genomic DNA using the immunoSEQ Assay, a bias-controlled multiplex PCR. Under the source paper's analysis protocol: Nucleated cell counts per sample were estimated from amplification of reference gene primers within the assay. To quantify the absolute abundance of each unique TCRbeta CDR3 rearrangement, sequence reads were collapsed and filtered. For each sample, productive Simpson clonality was calculated as the square root of Simpson's diversity index across productive rearrangements. TCRdb stores this immuneACCESS table with in-frame sequences only. Part of the clones is absent; in the studies checked, under half of the shortfall reflects unresolved V genes, and no reason is known for the rest. That table furnishes V, J and clone size, whereas the DNA furnished D and trimming. The sample table lists fewer than 250,000 clones, 84% of them with a count of one. The ten largest clones add up to roughly 4.6% of the sample.

Whole blood was collected in K2EDTA tubes by collaborating institutions according to the institutions' own protocols. For TCRbeta analysis, collaborator samples were shipped as frozen whole blood, as isolated PBMCs, or as DNA extracted from either sample type. The sequence came from a woman between 70 and 85 years old with active or convalescent COVID-19. What was sequenced was peripheral blood.

The CDR3 protein sequence reads: CASSPRVGTGGAGANVLTF. The DNA reads TGTGCCAGCAGCCCTCGGGTCGGGACAGGGGGCGCGGGGGCCAACGTCCTGACTTTC. The V and J genes are TRBV7-3 and TRBJ2-6; 12 bases in the middle match TRBD1. The CDR3 sequence holds 19 residues, the cysteine and phenylalanine included. The CDR3 DNA has 57 bases and is translated from base 1. CDR1 and CDR2 are read off the germline V gene as SGHTA and FQGTGA. The germline V and J ends show losses of 5 bases and 4 bases respectively, and no gene match explains 12 bases of the junction.